Listed here are 10 T cell receptor beta chains from one sample, sequenced in a study of blood T cells in healthy people across ages. For the second PCR, which ran for roughly 7 to 11 cycles, a sample-barcoded 5' primer and a J-beta primer mix were used. In TCRdb, the 5' RACE reads were re-called with MiXCR into one record per CDR3 protein. Of roughly 800,000 distinct CDR3 sequences listed, about three fifths are singletons. The specimen sequenced was blood. All receptors come from a man aged 25-40 years in good health.

Here the CDR3 DNA reads TGTGCCATCAGTTTCACACAGAGCACAGATACGCAGTATTTT. It encodes CAISFTQSTDTQYF. This sequence joins TRBV10-3 and TRBJ2-3, with D uncertain. V dropped 5 bases and J dropped 0 bases, with 9 bases sitting between them. CDR1 and CDR2 from the germline V gene are ENHRY and SYGVKD. The CDR3 length is 14 residues.

Points on this clonotype: Since a much larger clone is just one base distant, this may be a read error. CDR3 sequence: CASSFDGGEQYF. DNA of the CDR3: TGTGCCAGCAGCTTTGATGGGGGCGAGCAGTACTTC. V gene TRBV7-8 combines with J gene TRBJ2-7; tentatively, D is TRBD1 or TRBD2 (5 bases each). CDR3 length equals 12 residues. Germline CDR1 SGHVS, CDR2 FQNEAQ. The ends were cut back, 3 bases at V and 6 bases at J, with 9 bases in the middle.

The V call is TRBV7-9, the J call TRBJ2-3; no firm D call. V lost 1 base, J lost 14 bases, and 13 bases lay in between. CDR3 size: 12 residues. Germline loops: CDR1 SEHNR, CDR2 FQNEAQ (reference sequence). The CDR3 here is CASSLEANRRYF. The CDR3 DNA sequence: TGTGCCAGCAGCTTAGAGGCCAACCGCCGGTATTTT.

This clonotype was counted only a few times. The chain links TRBV29-1 to TRBJ2-3; a weak D match, TRBD2 (5 bases). CDR1 and CDR2 (germline): SQVTM, ANQGSEA. The CDR3 length is 14 residues. V gave up 4 bases and J gave up 5 bases, with 16 bases separating them. The CDR3 sequence is CSVVAPLAGDTQYF. The DNA for the CDR3 is TGCAGCGTTGTCGCCCCTTTGGCGGGAGATACGCAGTATTTT.

This clonotype was found many times. The chain is built from TRBV29-1 and TRBJ2-1, with D tentatively TRBD2 (6 bases). There are 14 residues in the CDR3. V lost 4 bases and J 9 bases, leaving 19 bases between the germline ends. Germline CDR1 reads SQVTM; CDR2 reads ANQGSEA. CDR3 sequence: CSVVIGQVGGEQFF. The CDR3, as DNA: TGCAGCGTTGTCATTGGGCAGGTGGGGGGTGAGCAGTTCTTC.

This clonotype came up a few times. V and J are TRBV25-1 and TRBJ2-3; D is unclear. Germline V gene lookup returns CDR1 MGHDK and CDR2 SYGVNS. Deletions cut 4 bases from V and 6 bases from J, with 5 bases between. CDR3 length: 11 amino acids. DNA for the CDR3: TGTGCCAGCAGTGGGTGGGATACGCAGTATTTT. Translation gives CASSGWDTQYF.

The chain is built from TRBV5-1 and TRBJ2-5; 7 bases are a match to TRBD2. The CDR3 runs to 14 residues. The V and J ends lost 0 bases and 4 bases, in that order; junction bases with no gene match: 3. CDR1 SGHRS and CDR2 YFSETQ come from the germline V gene. The CDR3 sequence is CASSLVAGAETQYF. CDR3 in DNA: TGCGCCAGCAGCTTGGTGGCGGGAGCAGAGACCCAGTACTTC.

This clonotype turned up a few times. The chain combines TRBV15 with TRBJ2-7; possibly TRBD1 for D (6 bases). The CDR3 sequence is 12 residues long. The V end lost 0 bases, the J end lost 8 bases, and 8 bases lay between the germline ends. The germline V gene has CDR1 LNHNV and CDR2 YYDKDF (reference sequence). The CDR3 here is CATSREGHKQYF. The DNA for the CDR3 is TGTGCCACCAGCAGAGAGGGACACAAGCAGTACTTC.

This clonotype showed up just once. The chain recombines TRBV27 with TRBJ1-1, with D possibly being TRBD1 (5 bases). V lost 8 bases and J lost 3, with 13 bases in between. Looked up from germline, CDR1 is MNHEY and CDR2 is SMNVEV (reference sequence). The CDR3 runs 13 residues. CDR3 in DNA: TGTGCCAGCTCGACAAACAGGTACACTGAAGCTTTCTTT. Its translation: CASSTNRYTEAFF.

The chain carries TRBV20-1 and TRBJ2-7; D is ambiguous. The DNA end is more similar to TRBJ2-5, so the J call may be wrong. The CDR3 spans 12 residues. In germline, CDR1 is DFQATT, CDR2 SNEGSKA (reference sequence). The CDR3 protein is CSARQIGETQYF. The CDR3 DNA follows: TGCAGTGCTAGACAGATTGGGGAGACCCAGTACTTC.